This T cell receptor (beta chain) was sequenced in a study of cytomegalovirus exposure and HLA in healthy donors. In its sample, this clone was seen a few times. It was with 60 Vbeta and 13 Jbeta primers that the PCR ran. Sequenced by immunoSEQ multiplex PCR; TCRdb stores in-frame clones only, minus some. The table has 150,000 to 200,000 clones, around three quarters seen once. V lost 5 bases and J 8 bases, leaving 15 bases between the germline ends. The CDR3 length is 14 residues. CDR1 and CDR2 from the germline V gene are SGHTA and FQGNSA. What was sequenced was PBMCs. The clonotype comes from a woman under 40 in good health and CMV-seronegative. J is TRBJ1-4 and V is TRBV7-2, with D maybe TRBD1 (5 bases). This CDR3 is CASSPDRGGEKLFF. CDR3 DNA: TGTGCCAGCAGCCCGGACCGGGGGGGGGAAAAACTGTTTTTT.